This TCR beta chain was sequenced for a study of somatic mutations in cytotoxic T cells in rheumatoid arthritis. Study-level points and caveats: Healthy controls showed no age-related rise in CD8+ clonality, whereas rheumatoid arthritis patients did.

How the authors handled the data: Patient CD8+ clones above 1% seldom matched published virus-specific TCRB sequences. Here immunoSEQ multiplex PCR was the method, and the copy in TCRdb shows in-frame clones only, minus some. V and J calls and clone size are as listed in that table; D and trimming were resolved from the DNA. Altogether 20,000 or so clones are present, roughly four fifths being singletons, with the ten largest covering 11% to 15%. Remarks on this clone: Its antigen is unidentified.

The sample was CD8+ T cells sorted from blood. The origin of this receptor is an adult with rheumatoid arthritis.

The CDR3 bases are TGTGCCAGCAGTTCTACCGGGGCGACTGAAGCTTTCTTT. This encodes CASSSTGATEAFF. The V call is TRBV6-5, the J call TRBJ1-1; D is perhaps TRBD1 (5 bases). The V gene lost 4 bases and the J gene lost 5 bases, with 11 bases spanning the gap. This CDR3 has 13 amino acids. Germline V gives CDR1 MNHEY, CDR2 SVGAGI.